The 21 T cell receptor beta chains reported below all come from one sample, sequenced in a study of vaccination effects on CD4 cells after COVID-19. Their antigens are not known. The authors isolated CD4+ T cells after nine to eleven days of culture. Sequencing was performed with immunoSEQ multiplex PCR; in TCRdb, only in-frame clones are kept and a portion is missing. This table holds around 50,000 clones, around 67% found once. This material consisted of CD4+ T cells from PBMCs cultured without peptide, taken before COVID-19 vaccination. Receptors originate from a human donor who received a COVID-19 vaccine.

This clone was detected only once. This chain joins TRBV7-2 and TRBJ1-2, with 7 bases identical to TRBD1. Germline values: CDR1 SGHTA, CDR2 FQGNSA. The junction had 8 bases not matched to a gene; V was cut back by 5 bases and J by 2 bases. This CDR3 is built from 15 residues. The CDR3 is CASSPPQGRNYGYTF. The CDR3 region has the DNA TGTGCCAGCAGCCCTCCACAGGGGCGGAACTATGGCTACACCTTC.

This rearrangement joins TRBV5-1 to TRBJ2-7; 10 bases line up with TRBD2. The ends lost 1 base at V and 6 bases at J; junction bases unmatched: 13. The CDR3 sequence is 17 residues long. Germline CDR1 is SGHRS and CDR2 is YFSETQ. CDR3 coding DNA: TGCGCCAGCAGCTTGCTAGCGGGAGCGTCCGGGGGAGCCGAGCAGTACTTC. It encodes CASSLLAGASGGAEQYF.

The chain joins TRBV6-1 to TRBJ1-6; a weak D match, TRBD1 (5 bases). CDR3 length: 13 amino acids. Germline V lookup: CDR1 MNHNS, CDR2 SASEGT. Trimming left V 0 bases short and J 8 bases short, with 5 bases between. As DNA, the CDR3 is TGTGCCAGCAGTGAAGCGGGGGATTCACCCCTCCACTTT. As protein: CASSEAGDSPLHF.

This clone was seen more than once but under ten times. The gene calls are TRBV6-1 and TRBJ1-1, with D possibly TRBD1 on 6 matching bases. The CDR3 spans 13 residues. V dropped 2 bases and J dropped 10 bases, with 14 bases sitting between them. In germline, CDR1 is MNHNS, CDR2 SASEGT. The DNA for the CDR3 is TGTGCCAGCAGTGAAATCAGGGGCGGGGGAGCTTTCTTT. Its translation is CASSEIRGGGAFF.

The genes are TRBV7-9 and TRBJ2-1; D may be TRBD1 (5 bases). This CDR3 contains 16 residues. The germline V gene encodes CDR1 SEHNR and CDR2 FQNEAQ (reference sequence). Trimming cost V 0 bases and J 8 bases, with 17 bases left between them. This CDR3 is CASSLAMAGNGDEQFF. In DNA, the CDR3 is TGTGCCAGCAGCTTAGCGATGGCAGGGAACGGCGATGAGCAGTTCTTC.

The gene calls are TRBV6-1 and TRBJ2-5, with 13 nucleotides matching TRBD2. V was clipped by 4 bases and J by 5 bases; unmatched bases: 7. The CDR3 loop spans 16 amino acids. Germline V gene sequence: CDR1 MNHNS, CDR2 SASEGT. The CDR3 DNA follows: TGTGCCAGCAGTGGACTAGCGGGAGGACTTGGGGAGACCCAGTACTTC. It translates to CASSGLAGGLGETQYF.

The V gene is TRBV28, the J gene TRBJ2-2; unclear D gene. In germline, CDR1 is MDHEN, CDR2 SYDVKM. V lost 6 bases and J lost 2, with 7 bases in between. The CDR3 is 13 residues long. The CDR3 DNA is TGTGCCAGCAGCATCCCAAACACCGGGGAGCTGTTTTTT. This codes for CASSIPNTGELFF. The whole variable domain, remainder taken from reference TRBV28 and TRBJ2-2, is DVKVTQSSRYLVKRTGEKVFLECVQDMDHENMFWYRQDPGLGLRLIYFSYDVKMKEKGDIPEGYSVSREKKERFSLILESASTNQTSMYLCASSIPNTGELFFGEGSRLTVL.

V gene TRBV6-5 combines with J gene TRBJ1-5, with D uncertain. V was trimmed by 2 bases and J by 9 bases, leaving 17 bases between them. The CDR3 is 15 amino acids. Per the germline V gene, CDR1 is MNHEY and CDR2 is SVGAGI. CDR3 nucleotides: TGTGCCAGCAGTTACAATTGGGCTCCCCAATGGCCCCAGCATTTT. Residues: CASSYNWAPQWPQHF.

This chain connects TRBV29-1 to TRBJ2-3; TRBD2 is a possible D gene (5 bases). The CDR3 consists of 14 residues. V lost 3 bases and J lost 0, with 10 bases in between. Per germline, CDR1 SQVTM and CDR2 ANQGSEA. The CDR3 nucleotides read TGCAGCGTTGATACGGGGAACAGCACAGATACGCAGTATTTT. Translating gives CSVDTGNSTDTQYF.

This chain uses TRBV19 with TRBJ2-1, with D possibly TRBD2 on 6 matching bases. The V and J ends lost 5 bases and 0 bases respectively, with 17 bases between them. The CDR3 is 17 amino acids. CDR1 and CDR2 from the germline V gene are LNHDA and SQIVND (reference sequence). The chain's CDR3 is CASSPTGTPRSYNEQFF. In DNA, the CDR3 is TGTGCCAGTAGTCCAACCGGGACTCCCCGCTCCTACAATGAGCAGTTCTTC.

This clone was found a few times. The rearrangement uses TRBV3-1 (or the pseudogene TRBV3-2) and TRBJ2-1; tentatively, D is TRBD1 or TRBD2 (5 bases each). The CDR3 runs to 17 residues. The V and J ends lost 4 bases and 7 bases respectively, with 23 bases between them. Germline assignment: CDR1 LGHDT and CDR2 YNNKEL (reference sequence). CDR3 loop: CASSPGLGEGERNEQFF. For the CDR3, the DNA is TGTGCCAGCAGCCCGGGATTGGGGGAAGGAGAAAGAAATGAGCAGTTCTTC.

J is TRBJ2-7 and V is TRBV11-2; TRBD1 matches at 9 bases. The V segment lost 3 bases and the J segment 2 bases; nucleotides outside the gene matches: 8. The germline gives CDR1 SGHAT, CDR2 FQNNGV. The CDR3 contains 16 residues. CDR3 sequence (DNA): TGTGCCAGCAGCTTCTCACCCGGGACAGGGACCTACGAGCAGTACTTC. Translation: CASSFSPGTGTYEQYF.

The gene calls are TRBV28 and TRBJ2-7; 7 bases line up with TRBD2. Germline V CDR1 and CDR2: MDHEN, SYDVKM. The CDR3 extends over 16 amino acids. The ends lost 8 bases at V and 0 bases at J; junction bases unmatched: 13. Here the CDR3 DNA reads TGTGCCAGCGAAAGAATCGGGACTAAGAGCTCCTACGAGCAGTACTTC. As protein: CASERIGTKSSYEQYF.

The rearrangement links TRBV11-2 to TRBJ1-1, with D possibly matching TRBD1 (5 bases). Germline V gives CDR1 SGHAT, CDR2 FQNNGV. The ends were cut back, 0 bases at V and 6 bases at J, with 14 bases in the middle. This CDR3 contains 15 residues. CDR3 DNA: TGTGCCAGCAGCTTAGAGAGTGGGGGGGTCGCTGAAGCTTTCTTT. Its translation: CASSLESGGVAEAFF.

As DNA, the CDR3 is TGTGCCTGGGGGCGACAGGGCTACGAGCAGTACTTC. Amino acids: CAWGRQGYEQYF. This chain connects TRBV30 to TRBJ2-7; TRBD1 agrees at 7 bases. The junction had 4 bases not matched to a gene; V was cut back by 5 bases and J by 3 bases. The CDR3 contains 12 residues. CDR1 is GTSNPN and CDR2 is SVGIG in the germline V gene (reference sequence).

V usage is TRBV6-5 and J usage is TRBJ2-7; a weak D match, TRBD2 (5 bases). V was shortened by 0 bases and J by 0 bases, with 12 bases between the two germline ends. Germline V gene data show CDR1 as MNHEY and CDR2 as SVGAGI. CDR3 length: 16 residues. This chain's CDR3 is CASSYSITGNSYEQYF. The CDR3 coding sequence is TGTGCCAGCAGTTACTCGATAACCGGGAACTCCTACGAGCAGTACTTC.

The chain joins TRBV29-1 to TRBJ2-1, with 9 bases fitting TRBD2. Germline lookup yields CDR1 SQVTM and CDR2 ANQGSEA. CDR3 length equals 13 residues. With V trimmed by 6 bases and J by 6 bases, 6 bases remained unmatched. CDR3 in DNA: TGCAGCGTGGCCGGGACTAGCTTCAATGAGCAGTTCTTC. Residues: CSVAGTSFNEQFF.

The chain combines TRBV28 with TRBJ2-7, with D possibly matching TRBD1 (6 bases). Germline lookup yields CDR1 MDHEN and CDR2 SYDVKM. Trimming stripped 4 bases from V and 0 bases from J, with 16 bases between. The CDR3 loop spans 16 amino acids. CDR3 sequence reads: CASSSPRQENSYEQYF. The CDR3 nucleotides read TGTGCCAGCAGTTCCCCGCGACAGGAGAACTCCTACGAGCAGTACTTC.

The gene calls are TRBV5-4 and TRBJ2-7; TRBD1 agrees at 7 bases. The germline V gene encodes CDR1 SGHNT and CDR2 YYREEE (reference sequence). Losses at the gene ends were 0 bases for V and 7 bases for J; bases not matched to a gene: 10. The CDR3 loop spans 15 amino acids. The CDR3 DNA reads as TGTGCCAGCAGCTTGGCGACGTGGACAGGTGGGGAGCAGTACTTC. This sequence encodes CASSLATWTGGEQYF. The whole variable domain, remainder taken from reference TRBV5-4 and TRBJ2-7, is ETGVTQSPTHLIKTRGQQVTLRCSSQSGHNTVSWYQQALGQGPQFIFQYYREEENGRGNFPPRFSGLQFPNYSSELNVNALELDDSALYLCASSLATWTGGEQYFGPGTRLTVT.

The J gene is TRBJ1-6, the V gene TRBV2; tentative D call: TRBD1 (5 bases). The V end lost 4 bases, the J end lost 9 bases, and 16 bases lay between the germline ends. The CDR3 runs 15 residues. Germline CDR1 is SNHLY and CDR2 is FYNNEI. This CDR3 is CASSGAGRAGSPLHF. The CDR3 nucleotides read TGTGCCAGCAGTGGAGCAGGGAGGGCCGGTTCACCCCTCCACTTT.

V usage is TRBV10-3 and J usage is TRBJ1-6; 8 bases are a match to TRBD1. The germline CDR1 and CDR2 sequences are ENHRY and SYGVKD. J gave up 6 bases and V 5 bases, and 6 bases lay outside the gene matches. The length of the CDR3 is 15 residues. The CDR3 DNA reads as TGTGCCATCAGTCTGGACAGGGCCACTAATTCACCCCTCCACTTT. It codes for CAISLDRATNSPLHF.